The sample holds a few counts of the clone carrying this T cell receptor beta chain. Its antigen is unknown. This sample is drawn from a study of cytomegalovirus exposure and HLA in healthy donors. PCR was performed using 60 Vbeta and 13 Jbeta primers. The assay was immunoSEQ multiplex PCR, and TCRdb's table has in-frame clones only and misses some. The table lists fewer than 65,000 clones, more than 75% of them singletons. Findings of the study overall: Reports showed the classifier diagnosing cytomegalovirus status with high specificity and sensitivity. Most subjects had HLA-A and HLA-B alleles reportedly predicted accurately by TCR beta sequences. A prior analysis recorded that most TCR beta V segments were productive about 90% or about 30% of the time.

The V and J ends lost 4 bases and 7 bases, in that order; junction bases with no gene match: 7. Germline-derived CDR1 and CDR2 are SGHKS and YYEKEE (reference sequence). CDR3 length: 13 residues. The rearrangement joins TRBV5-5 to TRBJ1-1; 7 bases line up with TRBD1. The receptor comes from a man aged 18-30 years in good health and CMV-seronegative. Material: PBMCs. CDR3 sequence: CASSTRQGLEAFF. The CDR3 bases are TGTGCCAGCAGCACAAGACAGGGCCTTGAAGCTTTCTTT.